One and the same sample provided the 32 T cell receptor beta chains below, sequenced in a study of Graves' ophthalmopathy and Graves' hyperthyroidism. TCR beta CDR3 regions were amplified from RNA transcripts. Amplification began with first-round RT-PCR using HTBI primers, then second-round multiplex PCR was performed. MiXCR was run by TCRdb on the multiplex PCR reads, yielding one entry per CDR3 protein. Counted here are hundreds of thousands of distinct CDR3 sequences, approximately 22% occurring once; the ten biggest clones make up approximately 7%. The sample taken for sequencing was peripheral blood. Every receptor here comes from a young woman with stable Graves' hyperthyroidism. Some clones in this sample may be carry-over from other donors' samples.

This clonotype has ten or more counts. The CDR3 bases are TGCGCCAGCAGCTTGTTTTACAGGGATTCGGCCGGGGAGCTGTTTTTT. The encoded protein is CASSLFYRDSAGELFF. The chain recombines TRBV5-1 with TRBJ2-2; weak D call: TRBD1 (6 bases). The germline CDR1 and CDR2 sequences are SGHRS and YFSETQ. This CDR3 spans 16 amino acids. V lost 1 base, J lost 6 bases, and 16 bases lay in between.

Ten or more counts support this clonotype. This chain connects TRBV12-3 or TRBV12-4 to TRBJ1-1; TRBD1 matches 9 bases. This CDR3 has 16 amino acids. V was pared by 6 bases and J by 0 bases, with 8 bases of the junction left unmatched. CDR3 sequence: CASSPLTGGLNTEAFF. The DNA for the CDR3 is TGTGCCAGCAGCCCTCTCACAGGGGGCTTGAACACTGAAGCTTTCTTT.

The V call is TRBV6-5, the J call TRBJ2-7; maybe TRBD2 (6 bases). With 0 bases removed from V and 0 bases from J, the gap between germline ends came to 12 bases. Per the germline V gene, CDR1 is MNHEY and CDR2 is SVGAGI. The CDR3 has 16 residues. CDR3 amino acids: CASSYSWDFNSYEQYF. The CDR3, as DNA: TGTGCCAGCAGTTACTCATGGGACTTCAACTCCTACGAGCAGTACTTC.

This clonotype was picked up many times. The genes are TRBV6-1 and TRBJ2-7, with 9 bases that match TRBD1. V was pared by 1 base and J by 3 bases, with 7 bases of the junction left unmatched. Germline CDR1 is MNHNS and CDR2 is SASEGT. This CDR3 region has 16 residues. The CDR3, as DNA: TGTGCCAGCAGTGAAGGGAGTACAGGGGGCCACTACGAGCAGTACTTC. Its protein product is CASSEGSTGGHYEQYF.

This chain uses TRBV2 with TRBJ1-1; D unclear. Germline assignment: CDR1 SNHLY and CDR2 FYNNEI. The V end lost 11 bases, the J end lost 11 bases, and 15 bases lay between the germline ends. The CDR3 loop spans 10 amino acids. The CDR3 region is CAGRGLFAFF. The CDR3 DNA follows: TGTGCCGGTCGAGGGTTGTTTGCTTTCTTT.

In its sample, this clonotype was seen a few times. This chain links TRBV20-1 with TRBJ2-5; the D is unclear. The CDR3 totals 15 residues. V lost 5 bases and J 3 bases, leaving 19 bases between the germline ends. Germline loops: CDR1 DFQATT, CDR2 SNEGSKA (reference sequence). The CDR3 spells CSADPSSAAKETQYF. The CDR3 nucleotides read TGCAGTGCTGACCCGTCCTCTGCGGCCAAAGAGACCCAGTACTTC.

V is TRBV7-9 and J is TRBJ2-2; D unresolved. The CDR3 consists of 14 residues. Trimming pared 1 base from V and 5 bases from J, leaving 8 bases between. The germline V gene encodes CDR1 SEHNR and CDR2 FQNEAQ (reference sequence). Here the CDR3 DNA reads TGTGCCAGCAGCTTAGGTTCTGCTACCGGGGAGCTGTTTTTT. Translating gives CASSLGSATGELFF.

This chain joins TRBV7-9 and TRBJ2-2, with D hard to call. The CDR3 contains 11 residues. Germline V lookup: CDR1 SEHNR, CDR2 FQNEAQ (reference sequence). V lost 10 bases to trimming and J lost 6 bases, with 9 bases between them. In nucleotides, the CDR3 is TGTGCCACCGGTGGGGCCGGGGAGCTGTTTTTT. It encodes CATGGAGELFF.

This clonotype was observed many times. The V gene is TRBV28, the J gene TRBJ1-1; 8 bases align to TRBD1. The CDR3 consists of 14 residues. J gave up 2 bases and V 7 bases, and 6 bases lay outside the gene matches. CDR1 is MDHEN, CDR2 SYDVKM, per germline. For the CDR3, the DNA is TGTGCCAGCACTTGGACAGGGTTTAACACTGAAGCTTTCTTT. Its translation is CASTWTGFNTEAFF. Drawing the rest from reference TRBV28 and TRBJ1-1, the complete variable domain is DVKVTQSSRYLVKRTGEKVFLECVQDMDHENMFWYRQDPGLGLRLIYFSYDVKMKEKGDIPEGYSVSREKKERFSLILESASTNQTSMYLCASTWTGFNTEAFFGQGTRLTVV.

This clonotype was seen many times. The gene calls are TRBV9 and TRBJ2-7, with 9 bases matching TRBD2. V was clipped by 1 base and J by 2 bases; unmatched bases: 7. Germline V gene data show CDR1 as SGDLS and CDR2 as YYNGEE. The CDR3 has 16 residues. The CDR3 here is CASSVTGAGGPYEQYF. CDR3 in DNA: TGTGCCAGCAGCGTAACCGGGGCGGGAGGGCCCTACGAGCAGTACTTC.

The table lists this clonotype with many counts. This chain uses TRBV7-2 with TRBJ2-5; D is possibly TRBD1 or TRBD2 (5 bases each). Germline V CDR1 and CDR2: SGHTA, FQGNSA. V was pared by 1 base and J by 4 bases, with 16 bases between. This CDR3 contains 16 residues. The CDR3 DNA follows: TGTGCCAGCAGCTTAGTTCGGCTTCGAGGGGCAGAGACCCAGTACTTC. This codes for CASSLVRLRGAETQYF.

This clonotype has a count of ten or more. The chain couples TRBV20-1 to TRBJ2-5; D not certain. The CDR3 covers 11 residues. Germline CDR1 and CDR2: DFQATT and SNEGSKA (reference sequence). V dropped 7 bases and J dropped 1 base, with 7 bases sitting between them. In DNA form, the CDR3 reads TGCAGTGAAGGCATCCAAGAGACCCAGTACTTC. It is translated as CSEGIQETQYF.

The rearrangement uses TRBV18 and TRBJ1-1, with 7 bases identical to TRBD1. The CDR3 sequence is 15 residues long. J lost 4 bases, V lost 3 bases, and 8 bases had no gene match. Germline V gene sequence: CDR1 KGHSH, CDR2 LQKENI. In DNA form, the CDR3 reads TGTGCCAGCTCACCGCAAGACAGGGCGGTCACTGAAGCTTTCTTT. Translating it yields CASSPQDRAVTEAFF.

This clonotype occurred many times. The rearrangement joins TRBV7-9 to TRBJ1-3; no definite D call. V was shortened by 3 bases and J by 0 bases, with 9 bases between the two germline ends. CDR3 length equals 15 residues. The germline V gene encodes CDR1 SEHNR and CDR2 FQNEAQ (reference sequence). The CDR3 loop reads CASSFSASSGNTIYF. For the CDR3, the DNA is TGTGCCAGCAGCTTTTCTGCGAGCTCTGGAAACACCATATATTTT.

This chain joins TRBV10-3 and TRBJ2-2; possibly TRBD1 for D (5 bases). V lost 3 bases and J lost 0, with 8 bases in between. The CDR3 has 15 amino acids. From germline, CDR1 is ENHRY and CDR2 SYGVKD. The CDR3 region has the DNA TGTGCCATCAGTGAACAGGTGTCGAACACCGGGGAGCTGTTTTTT. Residues: CAISEQVSNTGELFF.

The rearrangement uses TRBV12-3 or TRBV12-4 and TRBJ2-7; 8 bases line up with TRBD2. V dropped 4 bases and J dropped 6; count of bases not matched to a gene: 14. The CDR3 loop spans 16 amino acids. CDR3 in DNA: TGTGCCAGCAGTTCCCCCCATAGCGGGAAGGACCGCGAGCAGTACTTC. Residues: CASSSPHSGKDREQYF.

The rearrangement joins TRBV28 to TRBJ2-7; the D gene is possibly TRBD1 (5 bases). The V gene's germline CDR1 is MDHEN and CDR2 SYDVKM. Trimming cost V 9 bases and J 4 bases, with 16 bases left between them. The CDR3 totals 13 residues. The CDR3 sequence is CASRTPAVYEQYF. DNA of the CDR3: TGTGCCAGTAGGACACCGGCCGTTTACGAGCAGTACTTC.

This chain uses TRBV14 with TRBJ1-3; D not certain. Germline assignment: CDR1 SGHDN and CDR2 FVKESK. The V gene lost 0 bases and the J gene lost 4 bases, with 10 bases spanning the gap. The CDR3 has 15 amino acids. CDR3: CASSQDTTGGNTIYF. CDR3 coding DNA: TGTGCCAGCAGCCAAGATACAACGGGAGGAAACACCATATATTTT.

This clonotype was counted ten times or more. The J gene is TRBJ1-5, the V gene TRBV20-1; TRBD1 might be the D (5 bases). V was shortened by 5 bases and J by 0 bases, with 8 bases between the two germline ends. The CDR3 is made up of 13 amino acids. Germline V CDR1 and CDR2: DFQATT, SNEGSKA (reference sequence). CDR3 loop: CSALDNSNQPQHF. The CDR3 nucleotides read TGCAGTGCTTTGGACAATAGCAATCAGCCCCAGCATTTT.

In this sample, this clonotype turned up many times. The rearrangement links TRBV11-1 to TRBJ2-7; perhaps TRBD2 as D (5 bases). CDR1 is SGHAT, CDR2 FQDESV, per germline (reference sequence). Trimming removed 5 bases at V and 6 bases at J, with 17 bases between. This CDR3 has 14 amino acids. CDR3 residues: CASSLHTRGSEQYF. CDR3 DNA: TGTGCCAGCAGCCTACATACCAGAGGGAGCGAGCAGTACTTC.

This clonotype was observed at least ten times. The chain is built from TRBV20-1 and TRBJ2-7, with no clear D. Trimming pared 0 bases from V and 3 bases from J, leaving 18 bases between. CDR3 size: 16 residues. CDR1 is DFQATT, CDR2 SNEGSKA, per germline (reference sequence). The CDR3 DNA is TGCAGTGCTAGAGATCGGGCCGGCCCCAGGAACTACGAGCAGTACTTC. Protein: CSARDRAGPRNYEQYF.

This clonotype was seen many times. This chain links TRBV12-3 or TRBV12-4 with TRBJ1-1; 9 nucleotides match TRBD1. The ends lost 4 bases at V and 1 base at J; junction bases unmatched: 7. The CDR3 totals 16 residues. This CDR3 reads CASSSRDRDPNTEAFF. The CDR3 region has the DNA TGTGCCAGCAGTTCTCGGGACAGGGACCCGAACACTGAAGCTTTCTTT.

This clonotype occurred many times. The chain combines TRBV27 with TRBJ2-4; TRBD2 matches at 13 bases. With V trimmed by 7 bases and J by 1 base, 7 bases remained unmatched. The CDR3 length is 17 residues. Germline CDR1 MNHEY, CDR2 SMNVEV (reference sequence). The CDR3, as DNA: TGTGCCAGCAAGGGGGGACTAGCGGGAAGTGCCAAAAACATTCAGTACTTC. It is translated as CASKGGLAGSAKNIQYF.

This clonotype was observed a handful of times. The gene calls are TRBV6-5 and TRBJ2-5; D is possibly TRBD1 or TRBD2 (6 bases each). The V gene lost 2 bases and the J gene lost 4 bases, with 20 bases spanning the gap. Germline V gene sequence: CDR1 MNHEY, CDR2 SVGAGI. The CDR3 contains 17 residues. CDR3 DNA sequence: TGTGCCAGCAGTTACACGGGGGCTCGGTTAATGAGAGAGACCCAGTACTTC. Protein: CASSYTGARLMRETQYF.

In this sample, this clonotype turned up many times. J is TRBJ1-6 and V is TRBV6-5; D not certain. Germline V gives CDR1 MNHEY, CDR2 SVGAGI. Trimming pared 0 bases from V and 7 bases from J, leaving 10 bases between. This CDR3 has 15 amino acids. For the CDR3, the DNA is TGTGCCAGCAGTTACTCGGGAGGACCAAATTCACCCCTCCACTTT. Translated, it gives CASSYSGGPNSPLHF.

There are many counts of this clonotype. The CDR3 coding sequence is TGTGCCAGCAGTTTCCTCCGAACTAACTATGGCTACACCTTC. Translated: CASSFLRTNYGYTF. The chain links TRBV12-3 or TRBV12-4 to TRBJ1-2; D is undetermined. Trimming pared 3 bases from V and 0 bases from J, leaving 8 bases between. This CDR3 is 14 amino acids long.

This clonotype has ten or more counts. One end of the junction does not line up with germline, which may come from a read error. This chain joins TRBV4-1 and TRBJ1-2, with TRBD1 as a possible D gene (6 bases). This CDR3 comprises 16 residues. The germline V gene encodes CDR1 MGHRA and CDR2 YSYEKL. The CDR3 nucleotides read TGCGCCAGCAGCCCTAACCCGGGACAACGAAACTATAGCTACACCTTC. Protein product: CASSPNPGQRNYSYTF.

This clonotype was seen ten or more times. The genes are TRBV6-5 and TRBJ1-5, with D possibly matching TRBD1 (6 bases). CDR3 length: 14 amino acids. Germline V lookup: CDR1 MNHEY, CDR2 SVGAGI. Between the trimmed V and J ends, which lost 7 bases and 3 bases, there was a span of 13 bases. In nucleotides, the CDR3 is TGTGCCAGCACCTTAGGGGGTACCAATCAGCCCCAGCATTTT. Protein product: CASTLGGTNQPQHF.

This clonotype was found many times. CDR3 residues: CASSYSRTGGYSNQPQHF. Written as DNA, the CDR3 is TGTGCCAGCAGTTACTCGAGAACAGGGGGTTATAGCAATCAGCCCCAGCATTTT. V usage is TRBV6-2 or TRBV6-3 and J usage is TRBJ1-5, with 8 bases fitting TRBD1. The CDR3 loop spans 18 amino acids. Germline CDR1 reads MNHEY; CDR2 reads SVGEGT. V was pared by 0 bases and J by 0 bases, with 7 bases of the junction left unmatched.

Ten or more counts support this clonotype. The chain combines TRBV6-1 with TRBJ2-7; TRBD2 matches at 8 bases. Trimming took 8 bases from V and 2 from J; bases not matched to a gene: 14. The V gene's germline CDR1 is MNHNS and CDR2 SASEGT. The length of the CDR3 is 16 residues. In DNA, the CDR3 is TGTGCCAGCCGGACCGCTGTTAGCGGGACTACCTACGAGCAGTACTTC. Translating gives CASRTAVSGTTYEQYF.

This clonotype came up many times. V usage is TRBV14 and J usage is TRBJ1-1, with D uncertain. From germline, CDR1 is SGHDN and CDR2 FVKESK. CDR3 length: 15 residues. Trimming removed 4 bases from V and 0 bases from J, with 12 bases in between. In DNA form, the CDR3 reads TGTGCCAGCAGCCGAGAGCCTCGCATGAACACTGAAGCTTTCTTT. It codes for CASSREPRMNTEAFF.

This clonotype has a count of ten or more. The J gene is TRBJ1-1, the V gene TRBV12-3 or TRBV12-4; D possibly corresponds to TRBD1 (5 bases). Trimming left V 6 bases short and J 0 bases short, with 17 bases between. The length of the CDR3 is 16 residues. CDR3 protein: CASSPSGGFMNTEAFF. For the CDR3, the DNA is TGTGCCAGCAGCCCATCCGGGGGATTCATGAACACTGAAGCTTTCTTT.